These T cell receptor beta chains were read from a single sample in a study of molecular identifiers for immune sequencing clone quantification. Each CDR3 protein gets one entry after TCRdb re-called the PCR reads with MiXCR. The data show 460,000 or so distinct CDR3 sequences, with around 23% seen just once and 0.76% held by the top ten. The sample comprised naive CD8+ T cells from blood, with Jurkat cell RNA spiked in. Every receptor here comes from a human donor in good health. Some libraries in this study had Jurkat cell RNA spiked in. CDR3s include the opening cysteine and the closing phenylalanine or tryptophan. D genes are given only for firm matches. Size is stated for part of the rows, as once, few or many counts, or as a class when the clone is expanded.

clone size: few
CDR3 length: 14
V gene: TRBV5-6
J gene: TRBJ2-7
D gene: NA
CDR3 protein: CASSLDDGGTEQYF
CDR3 DNA: TGTGCCAGCAGCTTGGATGATGGAGGTACCGAGCAGTACTTC

clone size: many
CDR3 length: 13
V gene: TRBV7-8
J gene: TRBJ2-5
D gene: NA
CDR3 protein: CASSLWPEETQYF
CDR3 DNA: TGTGCCAGCAGCTTATGGCCAGAAGAGACCCAGTACTTC

clone size: NA
CDR3 length: 15
V gene: TRBV19
J gene: TRBJ2-7
D gene: TRBD1
CDR3 protein: CASSFGGTGTYEQYF
CDR3 DNA: TGTGCCAGTAGTTTCGGAGGGACAGGGACCTACGAGCAGTACTTC

clone size: NA
CDR3 length: 15
V gene: TRBV6-2/TRBV6-3
J gene: TRBJ1-5
D gene: TRBD1
CDR3 protein: CASSYSIQGGQPQHF
CDR3 DNA: TGTGCCAGCAGTTACTCGATACAGGGGGGTCAGCCCCAGCATTTT

clone size: few
CDR3 length: 12
V gene: TRBV6-5
J gene: TRBJ1-1
D gene: NA
CDR3 protein: CASSYSGVEAFF
CDR3 DNA: TGTGCCAGCAGTTACTCAGGGGTTGAAGCTTTCTTT

clone size: many
CDR3 length: 16
V gene: TRBV6-5
J gene: TRBJ2-3
D gene: TRBD2
CDR3 protein: CASSYSWREDTDTQYF
CDR3 DNA: TGTGCCAGCAGTTATTCTTGGCGGGAGGACACAGATACGCAGTATTTT

clone size: NA
CDR3 length: 19
V gene: TRBV14
J gene: TRBJ2-2
D gene: NA
CDR3 protein: CASSHRGLHSIGNTGELFF
CDR3 DNA: TGTGCCAGCAGCCATCGGGGGCTACACTCGATTGGAAACACCGGGGAGCTGTTTTTT

clone size: few
CDR3 length: 12
V gene: TRBV29-1
J gene: TRBJ2-7
D gene: NA
CDR3 protein: CSVVGNGYEQYF
CDR3 DNA: TGCAGCGTTGTAGGGAATGGGTACGAGCAGTACTTC

clone size: few
CDR3 length: 15
V gene: TRBV14
J gene: TRBJ1-2
D gene: NA
CDR3 protein: CASSQDRSRVGGYTF
CDR3 DNA: TGTGCCAGCAGCCAAGATAGAAGTCGAGTTGGGGGCTACACCTTC

clone size: many
CDR3 length: 13
V gene: TRBV25-1
J gene: TRBJ1-1
D gene: NA
CDR3 protein: CASSDWAGTEAFF
CDR3 DNA: TGTGCCAGCAGTGATTGGGCCGGCACTGAAGCTTTCTTT

clone size: NA
CDR3 length: 16
V gene: TRBV21-1
J gene: TRBJ2-3
D gene: NA
CDR3 protein: CASSKVPGARTDTQYF
CDR3 DNA: TGTGCCAGCAGCAAAGTTCCGGGGGCGAGGACAGATACGCAGTATTTT

clone size: NA
CDR3 length: 13
V gene: TRBV27
J gene: TRBJ1-5
D gene: NA
CDR3 protein: CASSYQVNQPQHF
CDR3 DNA: TGTGCCAGCAGTTATCAGGTTAATCAGCCCCAGCATTTT

clone size: NA
CDR3 length: 15
V gene: TRBV7-9
J gene: TRBJ1-5
D gene: NA
CDR3 protein: CASSLGGWVNQPQHF
CDR3 DNA: TGTGCCAGCAGCTTAGGAGGTTGGGTCAATCAGCCCCAGCATTTT

clone size: NA
CDR3 length: 12
V gene: TRBV20-1
J gene: TRBJ2-1
D gene: NA
CDR3 protein: CGARDSFGEQFF
CDR3 DNA: TGCGGTGCTAGAGATAGTTTCGGTGAGCAGTTCTTC

clone size: many
CDR3 length: 14
V gene: TRBV7-9
J gene: TRBJ2-7
D gene: TRBD1
CDR3 protein: CASSLWTGGSEQYF
CDR3 DNA: TGTGCCAGCAGCTTATGGACAGGGGGGAGTGAGCAGTACTTC

clone size: NA
CDR3 length: 17
V gene: TRBV28
J gene: TRBJ2-3
D gene: NA
CDR3 protein: CASSLKRGSPSTDTQYF
CDR3 DNA: TGTGCCAGCAGTTTGAAAAGGGGGTCCCCTAGCACAGATACGCAGTATTTT

clone size: NA
CDR3 length: 15
V gene: TRBV7-3
J gene: TRBJ2-3
D gene: NA
CDR3 protein: CASSLTLAFTGTQYF
CDR3 DNA: TGTGCCAGCAGCTTAACGCTAGCATTCACAGGTACGCAGTATTTT

clone size: few
CDR3 length: 16
V gene: TRBV11-2
J gene: TRBJ1-1
D gene: NA
CDR3 protein: CASSSDGDIRNTEAFF
CDR3 DNA: TGTGCCAGCAGCTCCGACGGGGACATCCGGAACACTGAAGCTTTCTTT

clone size: NA
CDR3 length: 16
V gene: TRBV5-6
J gene: TRBJ2-1
D gene: TRBD1
CDR3 protein: CASSSGTVRSYNEQFF
CDR3 DNA: TGTGCCAGCAGCTCCGGGACAGTACGCTCCTACAATGAGCAGTTCTTC

clone size: few
CDR3 length: 19
V gene: TRBV18
J gene: TRBJ2-5
D gene: TRBD2
CDR3 protein: CASSPRGGTSGSLEETQYF
CDR3 DNA: TGTGCCAGCTCACCACGAGGGGGAACTAGCGGGAGTCTGGAAGAGACCCAGTACTTC

clone size: few
CDR3 length: 14
V gene: TRBV28
J gene: TRBJ2-5
D gene: NA
CDR3 protein: CASSLQYGGETQYF
CDR3 DNA: TGTGCCAGCAGTTTACAGTATGGCGGAGAGACCCAGTACTTC

clone size: NA
CDR3 length: 18
V gene: TRBV28
J gene: TRBJ1-4
D gene: NA
CDR3 protein: CASSSPDSHLATNEKLFF
CDR3 DNA: TGTGCCAGCAGTTCCCCGGACAGTCACCTTGCAACTAATGAAAAACTGTTTTTT

clone size: few
CDR3 length: 13
V gene: TRBV19
J gene: TRBJ2-7
D gene: TRBD1
CDR3 protein: CASSTTGYYEQYF
CDR3 DNA: TGTGCCAGTAGTACGACAGGGTACTACGAGCAGTACTTC

clone size: few
CDR3 length: 15
V gene: TRBV20-1
J gene: TRBJ2-1
D gene: NA
CDR3 protein: CSARVWREGGNEQFF
CDR3 DNA: TGCAGTGCTAGAGTATGGAGGGAGGGGGGCAATGAGCAGTTCTTC

clone size: many
CDR3 length: 10
V gene: TRBV6-6
J gene: TRBJ2-7
D gene: NA
CDR3 protein: CASSSDEQYF
CDR3 DNA: TGTGCCAGCAGTTCCGACGAGCAGTACTTC

clone size: NA
CDR3 length: 15
V gene: TRBV6-5
J gene: TRBJ2-3
D gene: NA
CDR3 protein: CASSYYEGSTDTQYF
CDR3 DNA: TGTGCCAGCAGTTACTATGAGGGGAGCACAGATACGCAGTATTTT

clone size: few
CDR3 length: 15
V gene: TRBV4-3
J gene: TRBJ2-7
D gene: NA
CDR3 protein: CASSQDWGGFYEQYF
CDR3 DNA: TGCGCCAGCAGCCAAGACTGGGGGGGCTTCTACGAGCAGTACTTC

clone size: many
CDR3 length: 15
V gene: TRBV7-9
J gene: TRBJ2-5
D gene: NA
CDR3 protein: CASSSPGQNQETQYF
CDR3 DNA: TGTGCCAGCAGCTCACCGGGACAAAATCAAGAGACCCAGTACTTC

clone size: NA
CDR3 length: 14
V gene: TRBV9
J gene: TRBJ1-5
D gene: TRBD1
CDR3 protein: CASSAYDRAQPQHF
CDR3 DNA: TGTGCCAGCAGCGCCTACGACAGGGCCCAGCCCCAGCATTTT

clone size: NA
CDR3 length: 13
V gene: TRBV27
J gene: TRBJ2-3
D gene: NA
CDR3 protein: CASKPRLTDTQYF
CDR3 DNA: TGTGCCAGCAAGCCTAGGCTCACAGATACGCAGTATTTT

clone size: once
CDR3 length: 15
V gene: TRBV4-2
J gene: TRBJ2-7
D gene: NA
CDR3 protein: CASSQARDWDYEQYF
CDR3 DNA: TGTGCCAGCAGCCAAGCCCGGGACTGGGACTACGAGCAGTACTTC

clone size: few
CDR3 length: 14
V gene: TRBV19
J gene: TRBJ1-1
D gene: NA
CDR3 protein: CASSMVTGNTEAFF
CDR3 DNA: TGTGCCAGTAGTATGGTTACAGGGAACACTGAAGCTTTCTTT

clone size: few
CDR3 length: 13
V gene: TRBV9
J gene: TRBJ1-1
D gene: NA
CDR3 protein: CASTWGVNTEAFF
CDR3 DNA: TGTGCCAGCACCTGGGGGGTGAACACTGAAGCTTTCTTT

clone size: few
CDR3 length: 14
V gene: TRBV12-3/TRBV12-4
J gene: TRBJ1-2
D gene: TRBD1
CDR3 protein: CASSFGQGLYGYTF
CDR3 DNA: TGTGCCAGCAGTTTTGGACAGGGGCTCTATGGCTACACCTTC

clone size: NA
CDR3 length: 19
V gene: TRBV5-4
J gene: TRBJ2-3
D gene: TRBD2
CDR3 protein: CASSLAVGLAGGPTDTQYF
CDR3 DNA: TGTGCCAGCAGCTTGGCGGTAGGACTAGCGGGAGGGCCAACAGATACGCAGTATTTT

clone size: NA
CDR3 length: 16
V gene: TRBV19
J gene: TRBJ2-7
D gene: TRBD2
CDR3 protein: CASSIHSAGANYEQYF
CDR3 DNA: TGTGCCAGTAGTATCCACTCAGCGGGAGCTAACTACGAGCAGTACTTC